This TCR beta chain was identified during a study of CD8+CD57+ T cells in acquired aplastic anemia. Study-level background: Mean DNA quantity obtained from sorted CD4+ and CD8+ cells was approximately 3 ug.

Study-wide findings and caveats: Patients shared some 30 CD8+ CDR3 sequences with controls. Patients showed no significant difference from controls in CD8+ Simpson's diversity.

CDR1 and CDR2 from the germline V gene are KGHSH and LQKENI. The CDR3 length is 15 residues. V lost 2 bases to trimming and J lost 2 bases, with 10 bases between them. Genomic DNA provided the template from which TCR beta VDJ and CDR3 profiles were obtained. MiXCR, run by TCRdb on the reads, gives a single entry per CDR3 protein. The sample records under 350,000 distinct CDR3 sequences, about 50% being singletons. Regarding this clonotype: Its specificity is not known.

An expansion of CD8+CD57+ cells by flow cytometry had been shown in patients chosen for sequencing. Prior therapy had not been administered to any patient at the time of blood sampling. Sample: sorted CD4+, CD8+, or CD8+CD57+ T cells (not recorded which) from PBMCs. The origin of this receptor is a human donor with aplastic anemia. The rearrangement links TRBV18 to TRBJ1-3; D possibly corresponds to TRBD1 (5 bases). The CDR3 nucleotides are TGTGCCAGCTCACCAGCGGCAGGGCCTGGAAACACCATATATTTT. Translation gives CASSPAAGPGNTIYF.